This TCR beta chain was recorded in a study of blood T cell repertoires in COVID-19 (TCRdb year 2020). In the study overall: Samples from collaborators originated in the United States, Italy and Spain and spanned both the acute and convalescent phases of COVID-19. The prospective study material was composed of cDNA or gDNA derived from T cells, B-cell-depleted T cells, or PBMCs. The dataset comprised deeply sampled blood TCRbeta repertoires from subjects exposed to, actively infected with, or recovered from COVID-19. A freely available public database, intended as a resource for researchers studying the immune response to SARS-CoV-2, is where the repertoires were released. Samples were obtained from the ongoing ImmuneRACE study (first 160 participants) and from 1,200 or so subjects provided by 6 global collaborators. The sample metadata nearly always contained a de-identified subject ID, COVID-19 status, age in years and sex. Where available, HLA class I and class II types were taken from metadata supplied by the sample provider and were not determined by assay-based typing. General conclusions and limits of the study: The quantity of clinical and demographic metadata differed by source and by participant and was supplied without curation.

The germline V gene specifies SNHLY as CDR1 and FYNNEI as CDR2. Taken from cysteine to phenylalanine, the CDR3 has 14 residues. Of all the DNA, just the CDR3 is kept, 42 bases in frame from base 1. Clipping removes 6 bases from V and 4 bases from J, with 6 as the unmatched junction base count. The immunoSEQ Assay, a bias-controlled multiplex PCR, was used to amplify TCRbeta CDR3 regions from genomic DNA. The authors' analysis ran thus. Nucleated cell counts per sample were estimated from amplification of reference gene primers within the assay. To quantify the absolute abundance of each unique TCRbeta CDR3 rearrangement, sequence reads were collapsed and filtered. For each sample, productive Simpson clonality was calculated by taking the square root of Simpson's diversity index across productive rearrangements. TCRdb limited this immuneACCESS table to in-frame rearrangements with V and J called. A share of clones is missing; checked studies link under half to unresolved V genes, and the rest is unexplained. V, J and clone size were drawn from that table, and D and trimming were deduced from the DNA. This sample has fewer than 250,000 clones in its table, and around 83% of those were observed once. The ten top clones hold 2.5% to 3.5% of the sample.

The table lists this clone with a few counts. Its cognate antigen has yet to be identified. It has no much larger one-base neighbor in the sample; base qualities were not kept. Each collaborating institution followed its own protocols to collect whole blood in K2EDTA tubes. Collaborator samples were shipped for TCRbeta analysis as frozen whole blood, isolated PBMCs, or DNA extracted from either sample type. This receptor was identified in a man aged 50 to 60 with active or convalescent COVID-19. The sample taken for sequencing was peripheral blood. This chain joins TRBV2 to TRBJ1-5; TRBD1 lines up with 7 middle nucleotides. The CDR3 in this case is CASSRTGANQPQHF. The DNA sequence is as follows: TGTGCCAGCAGCCGGACAGGTGCTAATCAGCCCCAGCATTTT.